Given below is one TCR beta chain in context. The antigen is undetermined. The sample is drawn from a study of OX40 agonist ivuxolimab in advanced cancers. Notes on the study in general: In general, CD8+ T cells held more expanded clones than CD4+ did, on average.

Measured with immunoSEQ multiplex PCR; TCRdb has only the in-frame clones, and not every one. The sample includes more than 75,000 clones, 85% seen only once; the top ten take approximately 0.22%. The CDR3 runs to 14 residues. In germline, CDR1 is MNHEY, CDR2 SMNVEV (reference sequence). V was pared by 2 bases and J by 9 bases, with 11 bases between. The sample consisted of CD4+ or CD8+ T cells sorted from blood, taken in a trial of the OX40 agonist ivuxolimab. The sequence was obtained from an adult with an advanced solid tumor such as melanoma, head and neck, liver or kidney cancer. The chain is built from TRBV27 and TRBJ1-6, with D possibly being TRBD1 (6 bases). The CDR3: CASSLRQGRSPLHF. The CDR3 nucleotides are TGTGCCAGCAGTTTAAGGCAGGGGCGTTCACCCCTCCACTTT.